This TCR beta chain was recovered during a study of cytomegalovirus exposure and HLA in healthy donors. This table comes from immunoSEQ multiplex PCR, and its TCRdb copy is limited to in-frame clones, with some not included. Among some 350,000 clones listed, around 87% were seen once. V lost 2 bases and J 2 bases, leaving 5 bases between the germline ends. The CDR3 is made up of 13 amino acids. The germline CDR1 and CDR2 sequences are SGHAT and FQNNGV. Sample: PBMCs. This sequence originates from a woman in her twenties or thirties in good health and CMV-seropositive. This chain uses TRBV11-2 with TRBJ2-3; D unclear. The CDR3 here is CASSLWTTDTQYF. CDR3 bases: TGTGCCAGCAGCTTATGGACCACAGATACGCAGTATTTT.